This TCR beta chain appears in the sequencing data of a study of monozygotic twins with inflammatory bowel disease. Total RNA from whole blood was isolated with no T cell sorting. For each CDR3 protein, TCRdb gives one entry from its re-call of the 5' RACE reads, without DNA. Its listing shows about 210,000 distinct CDR3 sequences. The specimen sequenced was blood. The sequence derives from a human donor with ulcerative colitis or Crohn's disease, or a healthy co-twin of an affected twin (not recorded which).

The CDR3 sequence: CASSQVGATPQHF. The rearrangement uses TRBV4-2 and TRBJ1-5; absent DNA, TCRdb's TRBD1 call cannot be checked. The V gene's germline CDR1 is LGHNA and CDR2 YNFKEQ. The CDR3 extends over 13 amino acids.